Sequencing of this T cell receptor (beta chain) was carried out in a study of patients and donors after allogeneic stem cell transplantation. TCRdb itself ran the RT-PCR reads through MiXCR, one entry per CDR3 protein. The table lists some 150,000 distinct CDR3 sequences, approximately 35% of them singletons. The V segment lost 1 base and the J segment 1 base; nucleotides outside the gene matches: 10. Germline lookup yields CDR1 DFQATT and CDR2 SNEGSKA (reference sequence). The CDR3 has 16 amino acids. Sequenced sample: blood, either unsorted or a sorted T cell fraction (not recorded which). The genes are TRBV20-1 and TRBJ2-7; 7 nucleotides agree with TRBD1. The source is a human donor who was either an allogeneic HSCT recipient or a stem cell or donor lymphocyte infusion donor (not recorded which). It is not recorded whose cells these are; they may come from a transplant donor. CDR3 protein: CSARAPRTGVSYEQYF. CDR3 in DNA: TGCAGTGCTAGAGCTCCAAGGACAGGAGTTTCCTACGAGCAGTACTTC.